This TCR beta chain was profiled in a study of blood T cell repertoires in COVID-19. Overall study context: The United States, Italy and Spain were the sources of the acute and convalescent COVID-19 samples. T cells, B-cell-depleted T cells, or PBMCs provided the cDNA or gDNA that served as material.

The sample holds one count of this clone. Authors' analysis steps: Using reference gene primer amplification, nucleated cell counts were estimated. Profiled with immunoSEQ multiplex PCR; TCRdb holds only in-frame clones, not every one. The DNA was the basis for D and trimming; V, J and clone size are from that table. The sample yields more than 50,000 clones, 65% to 85% seen once. Sequencing input: peripheral blood. The TCR was taken from a man aged 70-80 years with active or convalescent COVID-19.

CDR3 in DNA: TGTGCCACCAGTGACCCCGCCGGGGGGATCTACAATGAGCAGTTCTTC. It yields the protein CATSDPAGGIYNEQFF. The chain links TRBV24-1 to TRBJ2-1; 7 positions match TRBD2. The ends lost 4 bases at V and 3 bases at J; junction bases unmatched: 8. This CDR3 comprises 16 residues. CDR1 is KGHDR and CDR2 is SFDVKD in the germline V gene.